The sequence of this T cell receptor (beta chain) was determined in a study of blood T cell repertoires in COVID-19. Study overall: The United States, Italy and Spain provided the acute and convalescent COVID-19 samples.

CDR1 and CDR2 from the germline V gene are LGHDT and YNNKEL (reference sequence). CDR3 length: 14 residues. Trimming removed 2 bases from V and 9 bases from J, with 11 bases in between. Sequencing was performed with immunoSEQ multiplex PCR; in TCRdb, only in-frame clones are kept and a portion is missing. Of about 500,000 clones listed, roughly 91% are singletons. The sample consisted of peripheral blood. The chain links TRBV3-1 (or the pseudogene TRBV3-2) to TRBJ1-6, with a possible D match to TRBD1 (5 bases). The source is a woman aged 45-65 years with COVID-19, enrolled during active disease. CDR3 amino acids: CASSQTGEVSPLHF. In nucleotides, the CDR3 is TGTGCCAGCAGCCAAACGGGGGAGGTTTCACCCCTCCACTTT.